This is a list of T cell receptor beta chains from one sample in a study of Graves' ophthalmopathy and Graves' hyperthyroidism. TCRdb re-called the multiplex PCR reads with MiXCR, one entry per CDR3 protein. There are around 1.1 million distinct CDR3 sequences in the sample; about two fifths occur only once, and 11% lies in the top ten. Sequencing input: peripheral blood or thyroid tissue (not recorded which). Source of these receptors: an adult man with Graves' hyperthyroidism. CDR3s include the opening cysteine and the closing phenylalanine or tryptophan. The order of the fields is CDR3 length, J gene, clone size, V gene, D gene, CDR3 protein. D genes are given only for firm matches. A clone size is listed for some rows: how often the clone was seen (once, few, many), or a class if it is expanded.

len: 12
j_gene: TRBJ1-5
abundance: -
v_gene: TRBV2
d_gene: -
CDR3aa: CARRQDNQPQHF

len: 15
j_gene: TRBJ1-1
abundance: many
v_gene: TRBV5-1
d_gene: TRBD1
CDR3aa: CASSLGQGARTEAFF

len: 15
j_gene: TRBJ1-6
abundance: -
v_gene: TRBV7-8
d_gene: -
CDR3aa: CASSRLDGVNSPLHF

len: 13
j_gene: TRBJ2-7
abundance: many
v_gene: TRBV11-2
d_gene: -
CDR3aa: CASSLRAGYEQYF

len: 16
j_gene: TRBJ2-2
abundance: -
v_gene: TRBV7-2
d_gene: TRBD1
CDR3aa: CASSWGTGVILRELFF

len: 13
j_gene: TRBJ2-5
abundance: few
v_gene: TRBV27
d_gene: -
CDR3aa: CASRRTYQETQYF

len: 16
j_gene: TRBJ2-5
abundance: many
v_gene: TRBV7-2
d_gene: TRBD2
CDR3aa: CASSLYPGTSSETQYF

len: 14
j_gene: TRBJ2-7
abundance: many
v_gene: TRBV15
d_gene: -
CDR3aa: CATSRAGGIYEQYF

len: 14
j_gene: TRBJ2-5
abundance: many
v_gene: TRBV7-8
d_gene: -
CDR3aa: CASSLEGRGETQYF

len: 14
j_gene: TRBJ1-6
abundance: -
v_gene: TRBV19
d_gene: TRBD1
CDR3aa: CASSGTGFDSPLHF

len: 15
j_gene: TRBJ2-2
abundance: -
v_gene: TRBV29-1
d_gene: TRBD1
CDR3aa: CSSERQGSNTGELFF

len: 18
j_gene: TRBJ2-7
abundance: many
v_gene: TRBV7-8
d_gene: TRBD2
CDR3aa: CASSHPGELARRYYEQYF

len: 14
j_gene: TRBJ2-5
abundance: -
v_gene: TRBV2
d_gene: -
CDR3aa: CASSRTMFSETQYF

len: 15
j_gene: TRBJ1-6
abundance: many
v_gene: TRBV11-2
d_gene: -
CDR3aa: CASRRPGRLNSPLHF

len: 16
j_gene: TRBJ2-3
abundance: -
v_gene: TRBV7-2
d_gene: -
CDR3aa: CASSLALGGLADTQYF

len: 13
j_gene: TRBJ2-7
abundance: few
v_gene: TRBV12-3/TRBV12-4
d_gene: -
CDR3aa: CASTKRRGYEQYF

len: 12
j_gene: TRBJ2-2
abundance: few
v_gene: TRBV12-3/TRBV12-4
d_gene: -
CDR3aa: CASLGTDEELFF

len: 13
j_gene: TRBJ1-3
abundance: many
v_gene: TRBV29-1
d_gene: -
CDR3aa: CSVVAGYGNTIYF

len: 14
j_gene: TRBJ1-6
abundance: many
v_gene: TRBV7-2
d_gene: -
CDR3aa: CASSLGGFFSPLHF

len: 13
j_gene: TRBJ1-1
abundance: -
v_gene: TRBV10-3
d_gene: TRBD1
CDR3aa: CAISGQGGAEAFF

len: 16
j_gene: TRBJ2-7
abundance: few
v_gene: TRBV4-1
d_gene: -
CDR3aa: CASSQERRDPRDEQYF

len: 15
j_gene: TRBJ2-2
abundance: few
v_gene: TRBV11-2
d_gene: -
CDR3aa: CASSQNRGGAGELFF

len: 18
j_gene: TRBJ1-5
abundance: -
v_gene: TRBV2
d_gene: -
CDR3aa: CASSDEGQVVYSNQPQHF

len: 18
j_gene: TRBJ1-3
abundance: few
v_gene: TRBV9
d_gene: -
CDR3aa: CASSGTAGRGTSGNTIYF

len: 17
j_gene: TRBJ2-5
abundance: many
v_gene: TRBV7-2
d_gene: -
CDR3aa: CASSWGWGSPVQETQYF

len: 15
j_gene: TRBJ1-2
abundance: -
v_gene: TRBV29-1
d_gene: -
CDR3aa: CSVEDRGTRAYGYTF

len: 13
j_gene: TRBJ2-2
abundance: -
v_gene: TRBV5-1
d_gene: -
CDR3aa: CASSLVSQGELFF

len: 13
j_gene: TRBJ2-7
abundance: many
v_gene: TRBV11-2
d_gene: -
CDR3aa: CASSLVPSHEQYF

len: 18
j_gene: TRBJ2-2
abundance: many
v_gene: TRBV25-1
d_gene: TRBD2
CDR3aa: CASSDASGGASLDGELFF

len: 17
j_gene: TRBJ1-1
abundance: few
v_gene: TRBV20-1
d_gene: -
CDR3aa: CSARVARKRAGDTEAFF

len: 14
j_gene: TRBJ1-4
abundance: many
v_gene: TRBV20-1
d_gene: -
CDR3aa: CSARDPYGNEKLFF

len: 17
j_gene: TRBJ1-6
abundance: few
v_gene: TRBV6-5
d_gene: -
CDR3aa: CASSYFGRSSYNSPLHF

len: 14
j_gene: TRBJ2-2
abundance: many
v_gene: TRBV9
d_gene: -
CDR3aa: CASSAPTGTGELFF